This T cell receptor beta chain was retrieved from a study of T cells in Graves' hyperthyroidism and ophthalmopathy. The sample holds many counts of this clonotype. The antigen remains unidentified. Study findings and constraints: Most thyroid clonotypes that were expanded above 0.001 also turned up in blood.

The CDR3 is made up of 14 amino acids. V was pared by 2 bases and J by 7 bases, with 12 bases between. Per the germline V gene, CDR1 is SGHAT and CDR2 is FQNNGV. Those with hyperthyroidism were 18 to 65 years old, newly diagnosed, and ill for under 2 months. Blood was obtained at the first hyperthyroidism diagnosis, which preceded any ophthalmopathy symptoms. It was RNA transcripts that yielded the amplified TCR beta CDR3 regions. The HTBI primer set drove a first-round RT-PCR of the TCR CDR3. MiXCR, run by TCRdb on the multiplex PCR reads, gives a single entry per CDR3 protein. The sample includes about 270,000 distinct CDR3 sequences, around 15% seen only once; the top ten take over 25%.

Sequencing was performed on blood. The chain combines TRBV11-2 with TRBJ2-1; a weak D match, TRBD1 (6 bases). This clonotype was sampled from a woman aged 45-65 years with Graves' hyperthyroidism that later progressed to Graves' ophthalmopathy. Here the CDR3 reads CASSLSRDKNEQFF. CDR3 DNA sequence: TGTGCCAGCAGCTTATCCCGGGACAAAAATGAGCAGTTCTTC.